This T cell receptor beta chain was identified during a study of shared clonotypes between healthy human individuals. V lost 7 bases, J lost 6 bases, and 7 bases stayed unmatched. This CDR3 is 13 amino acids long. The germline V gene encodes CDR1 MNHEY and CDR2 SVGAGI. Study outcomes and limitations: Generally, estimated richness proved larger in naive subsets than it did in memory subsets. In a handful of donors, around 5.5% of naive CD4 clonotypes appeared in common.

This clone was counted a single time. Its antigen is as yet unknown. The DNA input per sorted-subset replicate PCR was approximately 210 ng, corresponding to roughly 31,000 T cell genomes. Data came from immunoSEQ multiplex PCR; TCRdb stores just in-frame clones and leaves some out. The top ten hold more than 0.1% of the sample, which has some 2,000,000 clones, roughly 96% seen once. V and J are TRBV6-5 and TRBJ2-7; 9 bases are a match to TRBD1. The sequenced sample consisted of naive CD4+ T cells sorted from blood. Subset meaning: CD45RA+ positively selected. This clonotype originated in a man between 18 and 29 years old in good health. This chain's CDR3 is CASIRTGAGEQYF. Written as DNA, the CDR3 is TGTGCCAGCATTCGGACAGGGGCCGGCGAGCAGTACTTC.